This is a list of T cell receptor beta chains from one sample in a study of T cell repertoires in cytomegalovirus infection. These receptors lack a known antigen. TCRdb reprocessed the reads via MiXCR and lists one record per CDR3 protein. Among approximately 310,000 distinct CDR3 sequences listed, approximately 25% were seen once. The source material was cultured PBMCs, sampled from culture after CMV antigen stimulation. All receptors derive from a human donor in good health (CMV status not recorded). Some clones in this sample may be carry-over from other donors' samples. Both conserved end residues are part of each CDR3. A D gene is named only where the DNA matches it firmly. The size field is filled for only some rows; it gives once, few, many or a size class.

v_gene	j_gene	d_gene	abundance	CDR3aa	CDR3nt
TRBV7-9	TRBJ2-5	TRBD2	NA	CASSLYASGARETQYF	TGTGCCAGCAGCTTATACGCTAGCGGGGCAAGGGAGACCCAGTACTTC
TRBV20-1	TRBJ2-7	NA	few	CSARQLAIFSGEQYF	TGCAGTGCTAGACAGCTAGCCATTTTCTCGGGTGAGCAGTACTTC
TRBV19	TRBJ2-2	TRBD2	once	CASSIAGRRSGELFF	TGTGCCAGTAGTATTGCCGGGAGGAGGTCCGGGGAGCTGTTTTTT
TRBV10-3	TRBJ2-7	NA	NA	CAISSTYEQYF	TGTGCCATCAGCAGCACCTACGAGCAGTACTTC
TRBV6-2/TRBV6-3	TRBJ1-2	NA	NA	CASSSLPPNYGYTF	TGTGCCAGCAGTTCTCTACCACCTAACTATGGCTACACCTTC
TRBV28	TRBJ1-5	TRBD1	few	CASSLQGAGGQPQHF	TGTGCCAGCAGTTTACAGGGGGCAGGAGGTCAGCCCCAGCATTTT
TRBV7-9	TRBJ1-2	NA	few	CASSSEQLNYGYTF	TGTGCCAGCAGCTCAGAACAGCTAAACTATGGCTACACCTTC
TRBV7-3	TRBJ2-7	NA	many	CASSLDSMRVREQYF	TGTGCCAGCAGCTTAGATTCGATGAGGGTCAGAGAGCAGTACTTC
TRBV20-1	TRBJ1-6	NA	NA	CSAWTEDNSPLHF	TGCAGTGCTTGGACAGAGGATAATTCACCCCTCCACTTT
TRBV19	TRBJ2-3	TRBD2	NA	CAVLAGSTDTQYF	TGTGCCGTACTAGCGGGGTCCACAGATACGCAGTATTTT
TRBV29-1	TRBJ2-1	NA	few	CSVKAGPRSSYNEQFF	TGCAGCGTTAAAGCAGGCCCTAGGAGCTCCTACAATGAGCAGTTCTTC
TRBV11-2	TRBJ2-1	NA	NA	CASSATPRVHNEQFF	TGTGCCAGCAGCGCTACACCGAGGGTCCACAATGAGCAGTTCTTC
TRBV7-9	TRBJ2-5	NA	NA	CASSTSPGGAGTQYF	TGTGCCAGCAGTACCTCACCGGGGGGCGCGGGGACCCAGTACTTC